This TCR beta chain was observed in a study of OX40 agonist ivuxolimab in advanced cancers. Study-level information: Checkpoint inhibitors had been given previously to under 50% of patients. Whole-study results and caveats: The antigen specificity of the peripheral T cells (those that were expanded) was not determined.

About this clone itself: Antigen: not known.

This CDR3 has 10 amino acids. Trimming stripped 10 bases from V and 10 bases from J, with 13 bases between. The germline CDR1 and CDR2 sequences are MNHEY and SMNVEV (reference sequence). This table comes from immunoSEQ multiplex PCR, and its TCRdb copy is limited to in-frame clones, with some not included. The top ten clones hold 2.2% of a sample with 55,000 to 75,000 clones, 90% to 95% of them seen once. This chain connects TRBV27 to TRBJ1-1; no definite D call. This TCR derives from an adult with an advanced solid tumor such as melanoma, head and neck, liver or kidney cancer. The source material was CD4+ or CD8+ T cells sorted from blood, sampled in a trial of the OX40 agonist ivuxolimab. Here the CDR3 reads CAIRGRTAFF. The CDR3, as DNA: TGTGCCATCCGGGGTAGGACAGCTTTCTTT.